The 3 T cell receptor beta chains in this list originate from one sample, sequenced in a study of CD8 T cells in ankylosing spondylitis. TCRdb independently ran MiXCR on the 5' RACE reads; one entry per CDR3 protein. The sample carries around 300,000 distinct CDR3 sequences, 20% to 25% recorded once. The specimen sequenced was blood, either unsorted or a sorted T cell fraction (not recorded which). The receptor set was obtained from a female donor with ankylosing spondylitis or in good health (not recorded which).

The chain has TRBV6-2 or TRBV6-3 and TRBJ2-2, with TRBD2 matching 10 bases. The CDR3 has 18 amino acids. The J segment lost 0 bases and the V segment lost 6 bases, leaving 10 bases of the junction unmatched. Germline V gene sequence: CDR1 MNHEY, CDR2 SVGEGT. CDR3 in amino acids: CASSVTGTSASNTGELFF. The CDR3 DNA reads TGTGCCAGCAGCGTAACCGGGACTAGCGCTTCGAACACCGGGGAGCTGTTTTTT.

This clonotype was seen repeatedly, ten times or more. CDR3 in DNA: TGTGCCAGCAGTGAATTGAGGGACGGCGAGCAGTACTTC. This codes for CASSELRDGEQYF. This chain links TRBV25-1 with TRBJ2-7; D possibly uses TRBD1 or TRBD2 (5 bases each). The CDR3 totals 13 residues. Germline V CDR1 and CDR2: MGHDK, SYGVNS. V gave up 1 base and J gave up 6 bases, with 10 bases separating them.

This clonotype was counted only a few times. This chain joins TRBV7-8 and TRBJ1-1; D uncertain. Between the trimmed V and J ends, which lost 0 bases and 4 bases, there was a span of 12 bases. Germline V gene sequence: CDR1 SGHVS, CDR2 FQNEAQ. The CDR3 spans 15 residues. The CDR3 here is CASSLASMGSTEAFF. The CDR3 nucleotides read TGTGCCAGCAGCTTAGCTTCGATGGGATCCACTGAAGCTTTCTTT.